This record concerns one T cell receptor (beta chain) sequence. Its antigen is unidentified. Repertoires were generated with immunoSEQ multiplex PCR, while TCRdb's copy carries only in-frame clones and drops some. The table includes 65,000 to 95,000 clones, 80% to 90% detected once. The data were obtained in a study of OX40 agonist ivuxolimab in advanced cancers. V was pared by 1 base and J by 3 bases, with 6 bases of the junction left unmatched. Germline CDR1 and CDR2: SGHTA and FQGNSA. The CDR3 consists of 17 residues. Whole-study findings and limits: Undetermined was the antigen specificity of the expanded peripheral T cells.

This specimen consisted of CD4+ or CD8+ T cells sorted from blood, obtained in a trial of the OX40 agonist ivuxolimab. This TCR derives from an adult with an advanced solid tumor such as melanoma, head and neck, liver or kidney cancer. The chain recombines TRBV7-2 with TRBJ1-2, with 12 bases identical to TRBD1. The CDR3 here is CASSLVGTGGQHYGYTF. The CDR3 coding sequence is TGTGCCAGCAGCTTAGTAGGGACAGGGGGCCAACACTATGGCTACACCTTC.